What follows are 27 T cell receptor beta chains derived from one specimen sequenced in a study of glioma-infiltrating T cells after dendritic cell vaccination. As for time point: after dendritic cell vaccination, including at tumor progression/relapse. The protocol was immunoSEQ multiplex PCR, while the TCRdb copy is restricted to in-frame clones and leaves out a portion. This table holds over 65,000 clones, less than 85% found once. The sample here was blood, taken after dendritic cell vaccination. The receptors were gathered from a human donor with glioblastoma.

The count of this clone is one. The chain employs TRBV9 and TRBJ2-7; the match to TRBD1 covers 9 bases. CDR3 length equals 13 residues. From germline, CDR1 is SGDLS and CDR2 YYNGEE. J gave up 5 bases and V 3 bases, and 3 bases lay outside the gene matches. The CDR3 DNA is TGTGCCAGCAGCGCGGACAGGGGTAACGAGCAGTACTTC. Translated: CASSADRGNEQYF.

The V and J genes are TRBV7-9 and TRBJ2-6, with TRBD1 matching 9 bases. This CDR3 contains 18 residues. With V trimmed by 5 bases and J by 0 bases, 8 bases remained unmatched. Per the germline V gene, CDR1 is SEHNR and CDR2 is FQNEAQ (reference sequence). In DNA form, the CDR3 reads TGTGCCAGCAGCGCGCGGACAGGGGACAGCTCTGGGGCCAACGTCCTGACTTTC. Translated: CASSARTGDSSGANVLTF.

The V call is TRBV5-1, the J call TRBJ1-4, with D possibly matching TRBD1 (6 bases). Between the trimmed V and J ends, which lost 0 bases and 4 bases, there was a span of 7 bases. CDR3 size: 14 residues. Germline CDR1 and CDR2: SGHRS and YFSETQ. The CDR3 protein is CASSLVQGNEKLFF. The CDR3, as DNA: TGCGCCAGCAGCTTGGTACAGGGTAATGAAAAACTGTTTTTT.

This clone has just a few counts. V gene TRBV6-6 combines with J gene TRBJ2-5; maybe TRBD2 (6 bases). CDR1 and CDR2 from the germline V gene are MNHNY and SVGAGI (reference sequence). The CDR3 has 15 residues. Trimming stripped 2 bases from V and 4 bases from J, with 14 bases between. The CDR3 is CASSYRQGGGETQYF. The CDR3 bases are TGTGCCAGCAGTTACCGGCAGGGAGGTGGAGAGACCCAGTACTTC.

This clone was counted only a few times. The chain is built from TRBV5-8 and TRBJ2-7; TRBD1 aligns across 8 bases. CDR3 length equals 16 residues. Germline lookup yields CDR1 SGHTS and CDR2 YDEGEE. V was clipped by 2 bases and J by 0 bases; unmatched bases: 7. CDR3 residues: CASSFPGGPSSYEQYF. The CDR3 bases are TGTGCCAGCAGCTTCCCAGGGGGCCCGAGCTCCTACGAGCAGTACTTC. The full variable domain, with the rest looked up from reference TRBV5-8 and TRBJ2-7, is EAGVTQSPTHLIKTRGQQATLRCSPISGHTSVYWYQQALGLGLQFLLWYDEGEERNRGNFPPRFSGRQFPNYSSELNVNALELEDSALYLCASSFPGGPSSYEQYFGPGTRLTVT.

The V call is TRBV5-1, the J call TRBJ1-2; D gene ambiguous. The germline V and J ends were trimmed by 0 bases and 1 base, with 10 bases remaining between them. Germline CDR1 is SGHRS and CDR2 is YFSETQ. The CDR3 loop spans 15 amino acids. The CDR3 here is CASSLAGSVNYGYTF. The CDR3 DNA follows: TGCGCCAGCAGCTTGGCCGGGTCAGTTAACTATGGCTACACCTTC.

The chain is built from TRBV19 and TRBJ1-1; TRBD1 matches 7 bases. The CDR3 is 14 amino acids. With V trimmed by 2 bases and J by 4 bases, 4 bases remained unmatched. Germline V gives CDR1 LNHDA, CDR2 SQIVND (reference sequence). In nucleotides, the CDR3 is TGTGCCAGTAGTATAACCGCAGGGGGCACTGAAGCTTTCTTT. Protein: CASSITAGGTEAFF.

The rearrangement joins TRBV5-1 to TRBJ2-5; TRBD1 agrees at 9 bases. This CDR3 is 16 amino acids long. Germline V lookup: CDR1 SGHRS, CDR2 YFSETQ. V was pared by 3 bases and J by 5 bases, with 11 bases of the junction left unmatched. CDR3 coding DNA: TGCGCCAGCAGCTCAACAGGGGGCCTTTTTACGGAGACCCAGTACTTC. Translating gives CASSSTGGLFTETQYF.

The V gene is TRBV7-2, the J gene TRBJ2-7; tentatively, D is TRBD1 (6 bases). Trimming took 5 bases from V and 4 from J, leaving 18 bases between them. Germline V gene lookup returns CDR1 SGHTA and CDR2 FQGNSA. The CDR3 contains 15 residues. The DNA for the CDR3 is TGTGCCAGCAGCCCTTCGGGGACAACCGGGTACGAGCAGTACTTC. As protein: CASSPSGTTGYEQYF.

The chain uses TRBV5-4 and TRBJ2-5, with 9 bases identical to TRBD2. This CDR3 is built from 15 residues. The V and J ends lost 2 bases and 5 bases, in that order; junction bases with no gene match: 7. Looked up from germline, CDR1 is SGHNT and CDR2 is YYREEE (reference sequence). The CDR3 loop reads CASSLLAGLGETQYF. CDR3 sequence (DNA): TGTGCCAGCAGCTTACTAGCGGGTCTCGGGGAGACCCAGTACTTC.

J is TRBJ2-7 and V is TRBV9; D call uncertain. The germline V and J ends were trimmed by 4 bases and 2 bases, with 13 bases remaining between them. The CDR3 is made up of 14 amino acids. The germline V gene has CDR1 SGDLS and CDR2 YYNGEE. CDR3 amino acids: CASSPGVSAYEQYF. The CDR3 nucleotides read TGTGCCAGCAGCCCCGGAGTTTCCGCCTACGAGCAGTACTTC.

The chain couples TRBV7-3 to TRBJ2-5; TRBD1 matches 7 bases. V lost 2 bases to trimming and J lost 5 bases; unmatched junction nucleotides: 8. The CDR3 runs 15 residues. The germline V gene encodes CDR1 SGHTA and CDR2 FQGTGA. The CDR3 sequence is CASSLVGQVGETQYF. The DNA for the CDR3 is TGTGCCAGCAGCTTAGTTGGACAGGTGGGGGAGACCCAGTACTTC.

V gene TRBV5-1 combines with J gene TRBJ2-7, with D possibly being TRBD1 (6 bases). The CDR3 has 15 residues. V was shortened by 2 bases and J by 0 bases, with 12 bases between the two germline ends. Germline loops: CDR1 SGHRS, CDR2 YFSETQ. This chain's CDR3 is CASSLQGLGSYEQYF. As DNA, the CDR3 is TGCGCCAGCAGCTTACAGGGTCTGGGCTCCTACGAGCAGTACTTC.

This chain uses TRBV6-5 with TRBJ1-2, with 7 positions matching TRBD1. Germline assignment: CDR1 MNHEY and CDR2 SVGAGI. The CDR3 runs 13 residues. Trimming cost V 6 bases and J 3 bases; bases outside gene matches: 4. CDR3 sequence: CASRYTGDYGYTF. CDR3 bases: TGTGCCAGCAGATACACAGGGGACTATGGCTACACCTTC.

A word on this clone: Additional DNA sequences in this sample encode the identical CDR3. This chain uses TRBV5-1 with TRBJ2-5; no firm D call. Germline V gene data show CDR1 as SGHRS and CDR2 as YFSETQ. Between the trimmed V and J ends, which lost 3 bases and 5 bases, there was a span of 5 bases. CDR3 length equals 11 residues. Here the CDR3 DNA reads TGCGCCAGCAGCTCTAGGGAGACCCAGTACTTC. The encoded protein is CASSSRETQYF.

This clone appeared once. This chain uses TRBV15 with TRBJ2-1; weak D call: TRBD1 (5 bases). The germline V gene encodes CDR1 LNHNV and CDR2 YYDKDF (reference sequence). This CDR3 comprises 14 residues. Trimming left V 0 bases short and J 6 bases short, with 9 bases between. As DNA, the CDR3 is TGTGCCACCAGCAGAGATCGAAGGGGCAATGAGCAGTTCTTC. Translated: CATSRDRRGNEQFF.

The J gene is TRBJ2-7, the V gene TRBV29-1; 12 nucleotides agree with TRBD1. The V segment lost 6 bases and the J segment 6 bases; nucleotides outside the gene matches: 6. The CDR3 has 13 amino acids. The germline V gene encodes CDR1 SQVTM and CDR2 ANQGSEA. CDR3: CSVSGQGALEQYF. CDR3 bases: TGCAGCGTCTCGGGACAGGGGGCACTCGAGCAGTACTTC.

This clone was recorded a few times. The chain combines TRBV27 with TRBJ2-1; 10 bases agree with TRBD1. The V segment lost 7 bases and the J segment 6 bases; nucleotides outside the gene matches: 6. The CDR3 spans 14 residues. The germline V gene has CDR1 MNHEY and CDR2 SMNVEV (reference sequence). The CDR3 DNA reads TGTGCCAGCAAGACAGGGGGCGTCATCAATGAGCAGTTCTTC. Its translation: CASKTGGVINEQFF.

V gene TRBV7-9 combines with J gene TRBJ2-5, with TRBD2 identical over 9 bases. Germline assignment: CDR1 SEHNR and CDR2 FQNEAQ (reference sequence). V shed 5 bases and J 1 base; nucleotides not matched to a gene: 8. This CDR3 is 16 amino acids long. The CDR3 DNA reads as TGTGCCAGCAGCCCCCTGGCGGGAGGGGGCCAAGAGACCCAGTACTTC. Encoded protein: CASSPLAGGGQETQYF.

This chain joins TRBV5-4 and TRBJ1-6; TRBD1 aligns across 9 bases. With 1 base clipped from V and 9 bases from J, the junction kept 5 bases outside the gene matches. Germline V gives CDR1 SGHNT, CDR2 YYREEE (reference sequence). This CDR3 contains 15 residues. CDR3 sequence: CASSLTGTGPSPLHF. Here the CDR3 DNA reads TGTGCCAGCAGCTTGACCGGGACAGGGCCTTCACCCCTCCACTTT.

CDR3 bases: TGTGCCAGCAGCGCGGGACAAAAAGAGACCCAGTACTTC. Protein: CASSAGQKETQYF. The chain links TRBV9 to TRBJ2-5, with a possible D match to TRBD1 (6 bases). This CDR3 is built from 13 residues. The V and J ends lost 3 bases and 3 bases respectively, with 9 bases between them. CDR1 is SGDLS and CDR2 is YYNGEE in the germline V gene.

There are a few counts of this clone. V usage is TRBV5-4 and J usage is TRBJ2-7; 7 positions match TRBD1. Trimming removed 2 bases from V and 2 bases from J; junction bases left unmatched: 1. This CDR3 is built from 13 residues. Germline CDR1 and CDR2: SGHNT and YYREEE (reference sequence). CDR3 region: CASSFQGAYEQYF. The CDR3 nucleotides read TGTGCCAGCAGCTTTCAGGGGGCCTACGAGCAGTACTTC. The entire variable domain, with the rest obtained from reference TRBV5-4 and TRBJ2-7, is as follows: ETGVTQSPTHLIKTRGQQVTLRCSSQSGHNTVSWYQQALGQGPQFIFQYYREEENGRGNFPPRFSGLQFPNYSSELNVNALELDDSALYLCASSFQGAYEQYFGPGTRLTVT.

The rearrangement uses TRBV30 and TRBJ2-3; possibly TRBD1 for D (6 bases). V was clipped by 3 bases and J by 4 bases, with 17 bases between them. Germline V gene lookup returns CDR1 GTSNPN and CDR2 SVGIG (reference sequence). The CDR3 is made up of 15 amino acids. The CDR3 nucleotides are TGTGCCTGGAGCGGAGACAGGCCTCAGGCAGATACGCAGTATTTT. This sequence encodes CAWSGDRPQADTQYF.

V usage is TRBV9 and J usage is TRBJ2-7; TRBD1 agrees at 9 bases. Trimming took 1 base from V and 2 from J; bases not matched to a gene: 13. Germline-derived CDR1 and CDR2 are SGDLS and YYNGEE. The CDR3 has 18 residues. CDR3 bases: TGTGCCAGCAGCGTATCGGGACAGGGTACTTCGGTCACCTACGAGCAGTACTTC. The encoded protein is CASSVSGQGTSVTYEQYF.

CDR3 region: CASASGSTYEQYF. CDR3 coding DNA: TGTGCCAGTGCTAGCGGGTCGACCTACGAGCAGTACTTC. The chain carries TRBV28 and TRBJ2-7; 8 bases are a match to TRBD2. Trimming removed 9 bases from V and 2 bases from J; junction bases left unmatched: 6. Germline-derived CDR1 and CDR2 are MDHEN and SYDVKM. The CDR3 covers 13 residues.

The DNA of the CDR3 is TGTGCCTGGAGAGTACTAGCCTCCTACGAGCAGTACTTC. It specifies CAWRVLASYEQYF. This sequence joins TRBV30 and TRBJ2-7; D may be TRBD2 (6 bases). Trimming took off 3 bases at V and 0 bases at J, with 9 bases between the two ends. CDR3 length: 13 residues. Germline V gene data show CDR1 as GTSNPN and CDR2 as SVGIG (reference sequence). Full variable domain (outside the CDR3, taken from reference TRBV30 and TRBJ2-7): SQTIHQWPATLVQPVGSPLSLECTVEGTSNPNLYWYRQAAGRGLQLLFYSVGIGQISSEVPQNLSASRPQDRQFILSSKKLLLSDSGFYLCAWRVLASYEQYFGPGTRLTVT.

The rearrangement links TRBV19 to TRBJ2-2, with 9 nucleotides matching TRBD2. Germline V gives CDR1 LNHDA, CDR2 SQIVND (reference sequence). Trimming cost V 4 bases and J 0 bases; bases outside gene matches: 0. This CDR3 is 15 amino acids long. CDR3 in amino acids: CASSTSGANTGELFF. In nucleotides, the CDR3 is TGTGCCAGTAGTACTAGCGGGGCGAACACCGGGGAGCTGTTTTTT.